The T cell receptor (beta chain) under discussion was sequenced for a study of T cell responses to AZD1222 COVID-19 vaccine. Points from the study as a whole: Among AZD1222 vaccinees, only five to seven were seropositive at baseline. Reportedly, nearly half the spike-specific TCRs target unmutated variant regions. In all cases, repertoires were sampled only after the peak T cell response.

V lost 3 bases, J lost 5 bases, and 14 bases lay in between. The CDR3 has 15 residues. Germline-derived CDR1 and CDR2 are LGHNA and YNFKEQ. Turning to this clone: Its antigen is still unknown.

Profiled with immunoSEQ multiplex PCR; TCRdb holds only in-frame clones, not every one. The sample has 65,000 to 95,000 clones; 70% to 90% are singletons. The sequencing here drew on peripheral blood, taken on day 0 of AZD1222 vaccination. The sequence derives from an adult in good health. V and J are TRBV4-2 and TRBJ1-5; no clear D. The CDR3 reads CASSHLRRVDQPQHF. The CDR3, as DNA: TGTGCCAGCAGCCATCTCAGGAGGGTGGATCAGCCCCAGCATTTT.